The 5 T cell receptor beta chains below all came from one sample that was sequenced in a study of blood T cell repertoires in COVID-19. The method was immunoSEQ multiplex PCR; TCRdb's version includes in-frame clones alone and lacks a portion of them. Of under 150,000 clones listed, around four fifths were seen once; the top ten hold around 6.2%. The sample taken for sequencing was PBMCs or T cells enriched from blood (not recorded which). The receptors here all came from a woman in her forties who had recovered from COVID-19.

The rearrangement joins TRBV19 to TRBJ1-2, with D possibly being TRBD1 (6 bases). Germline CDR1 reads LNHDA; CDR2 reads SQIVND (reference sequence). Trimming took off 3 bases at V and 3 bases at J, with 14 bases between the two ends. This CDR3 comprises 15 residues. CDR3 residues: CASSISGGLDYGYTF. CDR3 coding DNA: TGTGCCAGTAGTATCTCGGGGGGGCTGGACTATGGCTACACCTTC.

DNA for the CDR3: TGTGCCAGCAGCCGGGACGGGGGTAGCGGGATGAATGAGCAGTTCTTC. Protein sequence: CASSRDGGSGMNEQFF. This chain links TRBV2 with TRBJ2-1; 8 bases fit TRBD2. The ends lost 6 bases at V and 7 bases at J; junction bases unmatched: 14. CDR1 and CDR2 (germline): SNHLY, FYNNEI. This CDR3 region has 16 residues.

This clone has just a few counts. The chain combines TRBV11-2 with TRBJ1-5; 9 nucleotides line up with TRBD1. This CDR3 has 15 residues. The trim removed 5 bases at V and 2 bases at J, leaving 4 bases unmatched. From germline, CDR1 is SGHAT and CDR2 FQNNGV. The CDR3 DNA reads TGTGCCAGCAGCCTACAGGGGGCTGGCAATCAGCCCCAGCATTTT. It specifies CASSLQGAGNQPQHF.

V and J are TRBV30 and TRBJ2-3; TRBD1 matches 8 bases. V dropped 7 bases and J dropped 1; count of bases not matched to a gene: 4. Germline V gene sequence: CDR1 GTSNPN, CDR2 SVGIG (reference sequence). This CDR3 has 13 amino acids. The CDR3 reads CASHRGGTDTQYF. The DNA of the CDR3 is TGTGCCTCCCACAGGGGGGGCACAGATACGCAGTATTTT.

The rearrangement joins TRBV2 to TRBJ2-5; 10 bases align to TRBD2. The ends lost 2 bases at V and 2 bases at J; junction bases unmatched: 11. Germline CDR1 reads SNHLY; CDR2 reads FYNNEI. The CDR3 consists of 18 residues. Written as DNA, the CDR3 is TGTGCCAGCAGTGAATTTTCCCATAGCGGGGGGTCACAAGAGACCCAGTACTTC. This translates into CASSEFSHSGGSQETQYF.